These T cell receptor beta chains were read from a single sample in a study of blood T cells in healthy people across ages. TCRdb processed the 5' RACE reads anew with MiXCR; each CDR3 protein has one entry. The repertoire consists of about 580,000 distinct CDR3 sequences, with around half occurring once and the leading ten covering roughly 25%. Input material: blood. The source of these receptors is a man at least 80 years old in good health. CDR3s include the opening cysteine and the closing phenylalanine or tryptophan. D genes are given only for firm matches. Only part of the rows carry a size: once, few, many, or a class if the clone is expanded.

J gene: TRBJ1-4
D gene: TRBD1
clone size: few
V gene: TRBV12-3/TRBV12-4
CDR3 DNA: TGTGCCAGCAGTTTCGTGACAGGGTATTTGTTTTTT
CDR3 protein: CASSFVTGYLFF

J gene: TRBJ2-7
D gene: TRBD2
clone size: many
V gene: TRBV6-6
CDR3 DNA: TGTGCCAGTGGGCTGGGGAGGGACGAGCAGTACTTC
CDR3 protein: CASGLGRDEQYF

J gene: TRBJ2-7
D gene: NA
clone size: NA
V gene: TRBV7-3
CDR3 DNA: TGTGCCAGCAGCTTAAGGGTTAGGGACAACTCCTACGAGCAGTACTTC
CDR3 protein: CASSLRVRDNSYEQYF

J gene: TRBJ2-1
D gene: NA
clone size: NA
V gene: TRBV5-1
CDR3 DNA: TGCGCCAGCAGCTTGGCCCCGGGGGGCGGGGATGAGCAGTTCTTC
CDR3 protein: CASSLAPGGGDEQFF

J gene: TRBJ2-7
D gene: TRBD2
clone size: NA
V gene: TRBV20-1
CDR3 DNA: TGCAGTGGGGGATTAGCGGGAAGCTCCTACGAGCAGTACTTC
CDR3 protein: CSGGLAGSSYEQYF

J gene: TRBJ2-5
D gene: TRBD1
clone size: NA
V gene: TRBV20-1
CDR3 DNA: TGCAGTGCTAGGAACCGGGACAGGGAGGCCAATGAGCAGTACTTC
CDR3 protein: CSARNRDREANEQYF

J gene: TRBJ2-3
D gene: NA
clone size: few
V gene: TRBV28
CDR3 DNA: TGTGCCAGCAGCCCCGCAGGAAGGAGCACAGATACGCAGTATTTT
CDR3 protein: CASSPAGRSTDTQYF

J gene: TRBJ1-2
D gene: TRBD1
clone size: NA
V gene: TRBV4-1
CDR3 DNA: TGCGCCAGCAGCCGTCGGACAGGGAGACAGGACTATGGCTACACCTTC
CDR3 protein: CASSRRTGRQDYGYTF

J gene: TRBJ2-7
D gene: NA
clone size: many
V gene: TRBV6-5
CDR3 DNA: TGTGCCAGCAGTTACTCCGGCGGGGCTAGCGCCTACGAGCAGTACTTC
CDR3 protein: CASSYSGGASAYEQYF

J gene: TRBJ2-1
D gene: NA
clone size: NA
V gene: TRBV19
CDR3 DNA: TGTGCCAGTAGTAGGGGACGAGCAGTCGATGAGCAGTTCTTC
CDR3 protein: CASSRGRAVDEQFF

J gene: TRBJ2-7
D gene: TRBD2
clone size: NA
V gene: TRBV7-2
CDR3 DNA: TGTGCCAGCAGCTACGCGGGCGGGAGCTCCTACAATGAGCAGTACTTC
CDR3 protein: CASSYAGGSSYNEQYF

J gene: TRBJ2-3
D gene: NA
clone size: few
V gene: TRBV12-3/TRBV12-4
CDR3 DNA: TGTGCCAGCAGTTTAGAGCCCCCCGCGAGTACGCAGTATTTT
CDR3 protein: CASSLEPPASTQYF

J gene: TRBJ1-1
D gene: NA
clone size: many
V gene: TRBV6-5
CDR3 DNA: TGTGCCAGCAGACTAACATTGGGCACTGAAGCTTTCTTT
CDR3 protein: CASRLTLGTEAFF

J gene: TRBJ2-7
D gene: NA
clone size: few
V gene: TRBV5-1
CDR3 DNA: TGCGCCAGCAGCTTTGGTCCAGGGAGCTCCTACGAGCAGTACTTC
CDR3 protein: CASSFGPGSSYEQYF

J gene: TRBJ1-2
D gene: NA
clone size: NA
V gene: TRBV29-1
CDR3 DNA: TGCAGCGTTGAGTTGGCAGGAGGTCTTAGCTATGGCTACACCTTC
CDR3 protein: CSVELAGGLSYGYTF

J gene: TRBJ2-1
D gene: NA
clone size: NA
V gene: TRBV20-1
CDR3 DNA: TGCAGTGCTACATGGGGACCCCACTACAATGAGCAGTTCTTC
CDR3 protein: CSATWGPHYNEQFF

J gene: TRBJ2-1
D gene: TRBD1
clone size: few
V gene: TRBV4-3
CDR3 DNA: TGCGCCAGCAGCCAAGACTCTGGACAGGGAGGATCCTACAATGAGCAGTTCTTC
CDR3 protein: CASSQDSGQGGSYNEQFF

J gene: TRBJ1-4
D gene: TRBD1
clone size: NA
V gene: TRBV7-9
CDR3 DNA: TGTGCCAGCAGCTCCCCGGACAGGGAGGCTGAAAAACTGTTTTTT
CDR3 protein: CASSSPDREAEKLFF

J gene: TRBJ2-4
D gene: NA
clone size: NA
V gene: TRBV5-1
CDR3 DNA: TGCGCCAGCAGCTTGGATGGCAGGACAAACATTCAGTACTTC
CDR3 protein: CASSLDGRTNIQYF

J gene: TRBJ2-7
D gene: NA
clone size: NA
V gene: TRBV9
CDR3 DNA: TGTGCCAGCAGCGTAGGGGGCCTAGAAGCCTCCGAGCAGTACTTC
CDR3 protein: CASSVGGLEASEQYF

J gene: TRBJ2-3
D gene: TRBD1
clone size: NA
V gene: TRBV5-1
CDR3 DNA: TGCGCCAGCAGTATGGGACAGGGACGCACAGATACGCAGTATTTT
CDR3 protein: CASSMGQGRTDTQYF

J gene: TRBJ1-3
D gene: NA
clone size: NA
V gene: TRBV15
CDR3 DNA: TGTGCCACCAGCGGCCGGGGGACTGGAAACACCATATATTTT
CDR3 protein: CATSGRGTGNTIYF

J gene: TRBJ2-5
D gene: TRBD1
clone size: NA
V gene: TRBV20-1
CDR3 DNA: TGCAGTGCTAACAGGGGAAAAGAGACCCAGTACTTC
CDR3 protein: CSANRGKETQYF

J gene: TRBJ2-7
D gene: TRBD1
clone size: NA
V gene: TRBV15
CDR3 DNA: TGTGCCACCAGCATCAACAGGGGGTCGACCTACGAGCAGTACTTC
CDR3 protein: CATSINRGSTYEQYF

J gene: TRBJ1-1
D gene: NA
clone size: once
V gene: TRBV7-3
CDR3 DNA: TGTGCCGGCAGCCAAGATCGGATTTCGGGAGGTGGCACTGAAGCTTTCTTT
CDR3 protein: CAGSQDRISGGGTEAFF

J gene: TRBJ2-5
D gene: NA
clone size: NA
V gene: TRBV7-9
CDR3 DNA: TGTGCCAGCAGCTCCACCTTGGGGAGGCAAGAGACCCAGTACTTC
CDR3 protein: CASSSTLGRQETQYF

J gene: TRBJ2-7
D gene: NA
clone size: NA
V gene: TRBV6-5
CDR3 DNA: TGTGCCACCCGAGGTAATGAGCAGTACTTC
CDR3 protein: CATRGNEQYF

J gene: TRBJ1-6
D gene: NA
clone size: many
V gene: TRBV6-6
CDR3 DNA: TGTGCCAGCAGTTACTCCAACCAGGGAGTCTCACCCCTCCACTTT
CDR3 protein: CASSYSNQGVSPLHF

J gene: TRBJ2-3
D gene: NA
clone size: NA
V gene: TRBV5-1
CDR3 DNA: TGCGCCAGCAGCTCCGGGACTCCTGGGGATACGCAGTATTTT
CDR3 protein: CASSSGTPGDTQYF

J gene: TRBJ2-1
D gene: NA
clone size: NA
V gene: TRBV12-3/TRBV12-4
CDR3 DNA: TGTGCCAGCTTATTCGACCGGGCCGGTGAGCAGTTCTTC
CDR3 protein: CASLFDRAGEQFF

J gene: TRBJ1-1
D gene: NA
clone size: NA
V gene: TRBV28
CDR3 DNA: TGTGCCAGCAGTCAGGGGATGAACACTGAAGCTTTCTTT
CDR3 protein: CASSQGMNTEAFF

J gene: TRBJ2-1
D gene: TRBD1
clone size: NA
V gene: TRBV20-1
CDR3 DNA: TGCAGTGCTAGCCCGGGACAGATCAATCCAACCTACAATGAGCAGTTCTTC
CDR3 protein: CSASPGQINPTYNEQFF

J gene: TRBJ1-2
D gene: TRBD1
clone size: few
V gene: TRBV9
CDR3 DNA: TGTGCCAGCAGCGTAGCTGGGGACAGGGTCTCTGGCTACACCTTC
CDR3 protein: CASSVAGDRVSGYTF

J gene: TRBJ2-3
D gene: TRBD2
clone size: NA
V gene: TRBV29-1
CDR3 DNA: TGCAGCGTTGACGAGCTAGCGGGAGATACGCAGTATTTT
CDR3 protein: CSVDELAGDTQYF

J gene: TRBJ2-3
D gene: NA
clone size: many
V gene: TRBV29-1
CDR3 DNA: TGCAGCGCGAACAGGGGAGGCGCAGATACGCAGTATTTT
CDR3 protein: CSANRGGADTQYF

J gene: TRBJ2-1
D gene: NA
clone size: NA
V gene: TRBV5-1
CDR3 DNA: TGCGCCAGCGCACTGGCTGCGGCCTACGAGCAGTTCTTC
CDR3 protein: CASALAAAYEQFF

J gene: TRBJ1-1
D gene: NA
clone size: NA
V gene: TRBV29-1
CDR3 DNA: TGCAGCGCCCTTGGTGCAGGGCTGATGACTGAAGCTTTCTTT
CDR3 protein: CSALGAGLMTEAFF

J gene: TRBJ2-5
D gene: NA
clone size: NA
V gene: TRBV6-2/TRBV6-3
CDR3 DNA: TGTGCCAGCAGTTACTCGTTAGGGAACAGGGAGACCCAGTACTTC
CDR3 protein: CASSYSLGNRETQYF

J gene: TRBJ2-5
D gene: TRBD1
clone size: NA
V gene: TRBV7-6
CDR3 DNA: TGTGCCAGCAGCTCGGTGACAGGGGGCAAGTTGGAGACCCAGTACTTC
CDR3 protein: CASSSVTGGKLETQYF

J gene: TRBJ1-1
D gene: TRBD1
clone size: few
V gene: TRBV6-6
CDR3 DNA: TGTGCCAGCAGTCCGACAGGGGTGGGCACTGAAGCTTTCTTT
CDR3 protein: CASSPTGVGTEAFF

J gene: TRBJ2-1
D gene: NA
clone size: few
V gene: TRBV6-5
CDR3 DNA: TGTGCCAGCAGTTACTCGGTGACGGAGTACAATGAGCAGTTCTTC
CDR3 protein: CASSYSVTEYNEQFF

J gene: TRBJ2-5
D gene: NA
clone size: NA
V gene: TRBV5-1
CDR3 DNA: TGCGCCAGCAGCTTGGAAGGAGGGAAAGAGACCCAGTACTTC
CDR3 protein: CASSLEGGKETQYF

J gene: TRBJ1-5
D gene: NA
clone size: NA
V gene: TRBV20-1
CDR3 DNA: TGCAGTGCTAGAGCAGGTTCTTCCAATAGCAATCAGCCCCAGCATTTT
CDR3 protein: CSARAGSSNSNQPQHF

J gene: TRBJ1-5
D gene: NA
clone size: few
V gene: TRBV2
CDR3 DNA: TGTGCCAGCAGAGGAGGGAATCAGCCCCAGCATTTT
CDR3 protein: CASRGGNQPQHF

J gene: TRBJ2-5
D gene: TRBD2
clone size: few
V gene: TRBV4-3
CDR3 DNA: TGCGCCAGCAGCCAAGTGGTCGTATCTTTCGAGACTAGCGGGAGTTGGAGACAAGAGACCCAGTACTTC
CDR3 protein: CASSQVVVSFETSGSWRQETQYF

J gene: TRBJ2-1
D gene: TRBD1
clone size: NA
V gene: TRBV28
CDR3 DNA: TGTGCCAGCATCCAACCGGGACAGGTACTTGGGCTGAACAATGAGCAGTTCTTC
CDR3 protein: CASIQPGQVLGLNNEQFF

J gene: TRBJ2-3
D gene: NA
clone size: NA
V gene: TRBV12-5
CDR3 DNA: TGTGCTAGTGGTTTCAGGGCCCTAGGAGAAGCAAATACGCAGTATTTT
CDR3 protein: CASGFRALGEANTQYF

J gene: TRBJ2-7
D gene: NA
clone size: many
V gene: TRBV6-5
CDR3 DNA: TGTGCCACCGCTCGTGCTCCTTCCAGTACAATCCACGAGCAGTACTTC
CDR3 protein: CATARAPSSTIHEQYF

J gene: TRBJ2-1
D gene: NA
clone size: NA
V gene: TRBV24-1
CDR3 DNA: TGTGCCACGGAGGGGGCGAGCTCCTACAATGAGCAGTTCTTC
CDR3 protein: CATEGASSYNEQFF

J gene: TRBJ2-7
D gene: NA
clone size: NA
V gene: TRBV7-9
CDR3 DNA: TGTGCCAGCAGCTTAACGAGACTCGGCCAGCGGGCCTACGAGCAGTACTTC
CDR3 protein: CASSLTRLGQRAYEQYF

J gene: TRBJ1-2
D gene: TRBD1
clone size: once
V gene: TRBV30
CDR3 DNA: TGTGCCTGGAGTATTACAGGGGACTATGGCTACACCTTC
CDR3 protein: CAWSITGDYGYTF

J gene: TRBJ2-7
D gene: NA
clone size: few
V gene: TRBV5-1
CDR3 DNA: TGCGCCAGCAGCTCCTCTGACAGTACCTACGAGCAGTACTTC
CDR3 protein: CASSSSDSTYEQYF

J gene: TRBJ2-3
D gene: NA
clone size: NA
V gene: TRBV29-1
CDR3 DNA: TGCAGCGTTGAGCTAGGTCGCTTTAGCACAGATACGCAGTATTTT
CDR3 protein: CSVELGRFSTDTQYF

J gene: TRBJ2-3
D gene: NA
clone size: NA
V gene: TRBV4-3
CDR3 DNA: TGCGCCAGCAGCAAACAGGGAACAGATACGCAGTATTTT
CDR3 protein: CASSKQGTDTQYF

J gene: TRBJ1-6
D gene: TRBD1
clone size: NA
V gene: TRBV6-6
CDR3 DNA: TGTGCCAGCAGTTCCGGGACAGGGCGGCTATCCCTCCACTTT
CDR3 protein: CASSSGTGRLSLHF

J gene: TRBJ2-2
D gene: TRBD1
clone size: NA
V gene: TRBV29-1
CDR3 DNA: TGCAGCGGATGGACAGGTGACGGGGAGCTGTTTTTT
CDR3 protein: CSGWTGDGELFF

J gene: TRBJ2-1
D gene: NA
clone size: NA
V gene: TRBV2
CDR3 DNA: TGTGCCAGCAGTGAAATAGCCCCGGGCCACGGTGAGCAGTTCTTC
CDR3 protein: CASSEIAPGHGEQFF

J gene: TRBJ1-6
D gene: TRBD1
clone size: once
V gene: TRBV30
CDR3 DNA: TGTGCCTGGAGTGTGGGACAGTTAGATTCACCCCTCCACTTT
CDR3 protein: CAWSVGQLDSPLHF

J gene: TRBJ2-1
D gene: NA
clone size: NA
V gene: TRBV29-1
CDR3 DNA: TGCAGCGGCTACGGGGCCGCACGACCAGTCCAGTCCTACGATGAGCAGTTCTTC
CDR3 protein: CSGYGAARPVQSYDEQFF

J gene: TRBJ2-5
D gene: TRBD1
clone size: NA
V gene: TRBV29-1
CDR3 DNA: TGCAGCGCTGGGACAGGGAGGGGAGAGACCCAGTACTTC
CDR3 protein: CSAGTGRGETQYF